The clone carrying this T cell receptor (beta chain) has at least ten counts. Its antigen remains unknown. Regarding time point: sample taken at primary tumor resection. Donors were roughly 70 untreated early-stage non-small cell lung cancer patients. Material for sequencing was whole RNA from tumor, nontumor lung or frozen PBMC, left unsorted. TCRdb processed the 5' RACE reads anew with MiXCR; each CDR3 protein has one entry. The sample includes some 25,000 distinct CDR3 sequences, approximately 7% seen only once; the top ten take around 25%. This entry belongs to a study of spatial heterogeneity in lung cancer. Study in general: Sequence detection consistently recorded a greater number of beta-chain than alpha-chain sequences.

Whole-study results and caveats: Tumor mutation count correlated with how many alpha and beta TCRs expanded intratumorally.

The receptor's source is a male donor with early-stage non-small cell lung cancer. This material consisted of lung tumor tissue, taken at surgery.

This CDR3 reads CASSLEGGWNTEAFF. CDR3 sequence (DNA): TGCGCCAGCAGCCTTGAGGGGGGCTGGAACACTGAAGCTTTCTTT. This chain links TRBV5-1 with TRBJ1-1; a possible D gene is TRBD1 (6 bases). The germline gives CDR1 SGHRS, CDR2 YFSETQ. The CDR3 runs to 15 residues. Trimming removed 4 bases at V and 1 base at J, with 14 bases between.